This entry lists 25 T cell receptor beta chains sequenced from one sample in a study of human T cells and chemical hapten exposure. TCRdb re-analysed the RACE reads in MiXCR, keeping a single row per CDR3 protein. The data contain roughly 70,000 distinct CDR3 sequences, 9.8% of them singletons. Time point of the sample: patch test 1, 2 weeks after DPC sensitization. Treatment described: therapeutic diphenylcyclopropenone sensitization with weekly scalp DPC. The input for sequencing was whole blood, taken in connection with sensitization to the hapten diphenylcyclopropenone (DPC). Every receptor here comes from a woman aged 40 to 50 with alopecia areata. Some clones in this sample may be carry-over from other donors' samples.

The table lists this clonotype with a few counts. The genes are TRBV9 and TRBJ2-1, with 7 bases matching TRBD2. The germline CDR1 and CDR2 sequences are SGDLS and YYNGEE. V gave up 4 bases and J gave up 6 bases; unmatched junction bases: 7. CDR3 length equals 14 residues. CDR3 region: CASSPHRLANEQFF. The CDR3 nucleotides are TGTGCCAGCAGCCCCCACCGACTAGCCAATGAGCAGTTCTTC. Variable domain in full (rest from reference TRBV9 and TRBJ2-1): DSGVTQTPKHLITATGQRVTLRCSPRSGDLSVYWYQQSLDQGLQFLIQYYNGEERAKGNILERFSAQQFPDLHSELNLSSLELGDSALYFCASSPHRLANEQFFGPGTRLTVL.

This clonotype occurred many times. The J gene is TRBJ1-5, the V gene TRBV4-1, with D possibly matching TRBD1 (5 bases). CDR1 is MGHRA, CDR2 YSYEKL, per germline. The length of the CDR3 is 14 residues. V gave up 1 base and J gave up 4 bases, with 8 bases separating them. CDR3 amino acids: CASSQGQLNQPQHF. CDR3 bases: TGCGCCAGCAGCCAAGGACAGTTAAATCAGCCCCAGCATTTT.

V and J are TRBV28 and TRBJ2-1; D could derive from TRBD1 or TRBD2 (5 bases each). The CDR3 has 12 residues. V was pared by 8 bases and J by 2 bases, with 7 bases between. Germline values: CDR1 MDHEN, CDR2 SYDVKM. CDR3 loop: CASGGTYNEQFF. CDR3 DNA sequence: TGTGCCAGCGGGGGTACCTACAATGAGCAGTTCTTC.

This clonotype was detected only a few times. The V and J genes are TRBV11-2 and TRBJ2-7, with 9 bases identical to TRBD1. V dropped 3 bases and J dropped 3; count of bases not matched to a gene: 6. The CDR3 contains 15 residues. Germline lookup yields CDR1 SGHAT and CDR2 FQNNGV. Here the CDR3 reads CASSFRTGDIYEQYF. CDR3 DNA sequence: TGTGCCAGCAGCTTCCGGACAGGGGACATCTACGAGCAGTACTTC. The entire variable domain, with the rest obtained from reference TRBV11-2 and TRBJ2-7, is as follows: EAGVAQSPRYKIIEKRQSVAFWCNPISGHATLYWYQQILGQGPKLLIQFQNNGVVDDSQLPKDRFSAERLKGVDSTLKIQPAKLEDSAVYLCASSFRTGDIYEQYFGPGTRLTVT.

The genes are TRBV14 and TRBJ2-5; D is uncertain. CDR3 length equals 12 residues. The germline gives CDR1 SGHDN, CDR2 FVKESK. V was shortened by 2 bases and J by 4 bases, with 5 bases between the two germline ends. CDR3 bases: TGTGCCAGCAGCCAATTCGGAGAGACCCAGTACTTC. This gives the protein CASSQFGETQYF.

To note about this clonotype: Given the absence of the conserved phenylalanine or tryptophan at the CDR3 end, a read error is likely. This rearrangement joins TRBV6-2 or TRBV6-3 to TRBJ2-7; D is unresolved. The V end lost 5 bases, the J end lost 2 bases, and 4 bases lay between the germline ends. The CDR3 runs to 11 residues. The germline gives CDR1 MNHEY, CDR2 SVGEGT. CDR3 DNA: TGTGCCAGCAGTCGCACCTACGAGCAGTACTTG. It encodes CASSRTYEQYL.

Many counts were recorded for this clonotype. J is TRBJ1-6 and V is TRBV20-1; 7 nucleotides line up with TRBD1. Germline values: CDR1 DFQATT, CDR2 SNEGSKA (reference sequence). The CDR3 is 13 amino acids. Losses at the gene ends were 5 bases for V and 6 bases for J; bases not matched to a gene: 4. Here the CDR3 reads CSARQGSNSPLHF. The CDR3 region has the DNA TGCAGTGCTCGACAGGGATCTAATTCACCCCTCCACTTT.

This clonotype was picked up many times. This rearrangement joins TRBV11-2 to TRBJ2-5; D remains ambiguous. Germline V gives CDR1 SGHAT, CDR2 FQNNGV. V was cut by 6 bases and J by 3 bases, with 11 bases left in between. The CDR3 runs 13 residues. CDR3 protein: CASSYDLKETQYF. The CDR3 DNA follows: TGTGCCAGCAGTTACGACTTGAAAGAGACCCAGTACTTC.

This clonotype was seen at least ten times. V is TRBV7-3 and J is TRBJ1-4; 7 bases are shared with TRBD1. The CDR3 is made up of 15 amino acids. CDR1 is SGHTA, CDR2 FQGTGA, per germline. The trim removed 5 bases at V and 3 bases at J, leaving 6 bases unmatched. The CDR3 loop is CASSRQGGANEKLFF. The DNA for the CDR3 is TGTGCCAGCAGCCGCCAGGGGGGAGCTAATGAAAAACTGTTTTTT.

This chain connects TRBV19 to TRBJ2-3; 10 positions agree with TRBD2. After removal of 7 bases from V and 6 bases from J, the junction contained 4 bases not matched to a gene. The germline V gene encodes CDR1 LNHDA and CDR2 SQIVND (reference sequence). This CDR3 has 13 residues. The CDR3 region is CASTGSGGDTQYF. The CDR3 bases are TGTGCCAGTACAGGTAGCGGGGGGGATACGCAGTATTTT.

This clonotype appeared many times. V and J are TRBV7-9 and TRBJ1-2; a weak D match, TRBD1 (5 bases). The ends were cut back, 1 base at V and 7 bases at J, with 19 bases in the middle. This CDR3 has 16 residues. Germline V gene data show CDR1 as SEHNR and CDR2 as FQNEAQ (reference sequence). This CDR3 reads CASSLDGSRASFGYTF. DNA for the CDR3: TGTGCCAGCAGCTTAGATGGCTCCAGGGCATCTTTTGGCTACACCTTC.

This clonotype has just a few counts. CDR3 in amino acids: CASSLKYQETQYF. The CDR3 nucleotides read TGTGCCAGCAGCTTAAAATACCAAGAGACCCAGTACTTC. This rearrangement joins TRBV7-2 to TRBJ2-5, with D hard to call. Germline V lookup: CDR1 SGHTA, CDR2 FQGNSA. Trimming left V 2 bases short and J 0 bases short, with 4 bases between. The CDR3 sequence is 13 residues long. Using reference TRBV7-2 and TRBJ2-5 for the parts outside the CDR3, the full variable domain is GAGVSQSPSNKVTEKGKDVELRCDPISGHTALYWYRQSLGQGLEFLIYFQGNSAPDKSGLPSDRFSAERTGGSVSTLTIQRTQQEDSAVYLCASSLKYQETQYFGPGTRLLVL.

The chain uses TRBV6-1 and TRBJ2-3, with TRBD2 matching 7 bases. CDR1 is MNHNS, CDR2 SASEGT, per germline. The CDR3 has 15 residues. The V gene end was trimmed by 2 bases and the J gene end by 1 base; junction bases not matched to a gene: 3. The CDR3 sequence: CASSEQSGGTDTQYF. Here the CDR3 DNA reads TGTGCCAGCAGTGAACAGAGCGGGGGCACAGATACGCAGTATTTT.

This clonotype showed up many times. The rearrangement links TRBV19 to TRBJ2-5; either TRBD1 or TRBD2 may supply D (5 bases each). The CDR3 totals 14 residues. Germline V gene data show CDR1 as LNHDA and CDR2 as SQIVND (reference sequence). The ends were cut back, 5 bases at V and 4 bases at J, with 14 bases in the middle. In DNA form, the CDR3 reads TGTGCCAGTAGTTGGGACGGGGCACGAGAGACCCAGTACTTC. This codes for CASSWDGARETQYF.

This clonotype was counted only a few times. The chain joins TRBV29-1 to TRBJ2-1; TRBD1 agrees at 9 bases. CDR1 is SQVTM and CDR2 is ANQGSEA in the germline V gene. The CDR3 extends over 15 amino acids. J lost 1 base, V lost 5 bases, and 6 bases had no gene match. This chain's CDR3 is CSVLSGTGSYNEQFF. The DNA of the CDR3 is TGCAGCGTTTTATCCGGGACAGGGTCCTACAATGAGCAGTTCTTC.

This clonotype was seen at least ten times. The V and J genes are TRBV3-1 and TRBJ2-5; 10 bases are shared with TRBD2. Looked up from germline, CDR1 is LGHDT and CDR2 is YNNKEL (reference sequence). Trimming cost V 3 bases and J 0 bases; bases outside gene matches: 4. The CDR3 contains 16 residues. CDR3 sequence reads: CASSHPGLADQETQYF. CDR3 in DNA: TGTGCCAGCAGCCACCCCGGACTAGCGGACCAAGAGACCCAGTACTTC.

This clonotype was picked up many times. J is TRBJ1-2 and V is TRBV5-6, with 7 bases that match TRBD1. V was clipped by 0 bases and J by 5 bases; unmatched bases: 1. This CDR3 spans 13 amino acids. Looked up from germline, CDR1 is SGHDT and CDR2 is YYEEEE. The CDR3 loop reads CASSLDRGYGYTF. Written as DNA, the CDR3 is TGTGCCAGCAGCTTGGACAGGGGTTATGGCTACACCTTC. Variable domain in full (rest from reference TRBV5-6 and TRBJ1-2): DAGVTQSPTHLIKTRGQQVTLRCSPKSGHDTVSWYQQALGQGPQFIFQYYEEEERQRGNFPDRFSGHQFPNYSSELNVNALLLGDSALYLCASSLDRGYGYTFGSGTRLTVV.

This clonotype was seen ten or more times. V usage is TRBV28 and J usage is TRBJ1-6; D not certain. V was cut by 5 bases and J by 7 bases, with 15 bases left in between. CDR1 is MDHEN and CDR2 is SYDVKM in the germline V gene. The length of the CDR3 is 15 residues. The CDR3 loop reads CASSPPWEENSPLHF. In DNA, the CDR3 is TGTGCCAGCAGTCCACCGTGGGAAGAAAATTCACCCCTCCACTTT. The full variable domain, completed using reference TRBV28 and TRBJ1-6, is DVKVTQSSRYLVKRTGEKVFLECVQDMDHENMFWYRQDPGLGLRLIYFSYDVKMKEKGDIPEGYSVSREKKERFSLILESASTNQTSMYLCASSPPWEENSPLHFGNGTRLTVT.

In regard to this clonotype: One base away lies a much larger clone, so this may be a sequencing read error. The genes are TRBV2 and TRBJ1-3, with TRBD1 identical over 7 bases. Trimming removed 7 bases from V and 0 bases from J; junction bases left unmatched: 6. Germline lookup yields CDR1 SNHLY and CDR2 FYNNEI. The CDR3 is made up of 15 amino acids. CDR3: CASIRRGPSGNTIYF. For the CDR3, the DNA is TGTGCCAGCATAAGGAGGGGGCCCTCTGGAAACACCATATATTTT.

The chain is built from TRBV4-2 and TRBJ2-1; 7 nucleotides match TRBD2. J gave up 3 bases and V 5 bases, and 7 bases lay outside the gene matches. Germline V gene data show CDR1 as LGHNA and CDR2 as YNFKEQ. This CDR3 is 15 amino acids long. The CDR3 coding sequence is TGTGCCAGCAGCTCCGCGGGGGAAAGCTACAATGAGCAGTTCTTC. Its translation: CASSSAGESYNEQFF.

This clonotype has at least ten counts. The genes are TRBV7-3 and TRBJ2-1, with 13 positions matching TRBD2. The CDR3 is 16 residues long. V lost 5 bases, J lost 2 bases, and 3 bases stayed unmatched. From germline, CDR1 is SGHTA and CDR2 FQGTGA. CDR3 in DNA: TGTGCCAGCAGCGCCACTAGCGGGGGGGCCTACAATGAGCAGTTCTTC. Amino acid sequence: CASSATSGGAYNEQFF.

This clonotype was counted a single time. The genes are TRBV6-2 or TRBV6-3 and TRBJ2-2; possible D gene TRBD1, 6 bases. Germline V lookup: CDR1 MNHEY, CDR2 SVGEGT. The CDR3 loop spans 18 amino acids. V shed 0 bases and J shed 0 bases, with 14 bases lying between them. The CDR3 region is CASSYSTWGPANTGELFF. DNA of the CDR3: TGTGCCAGCAGTTACTCGACGTGGGGGCCGGCGAACACCGGGGAGCTGTTTTTT.

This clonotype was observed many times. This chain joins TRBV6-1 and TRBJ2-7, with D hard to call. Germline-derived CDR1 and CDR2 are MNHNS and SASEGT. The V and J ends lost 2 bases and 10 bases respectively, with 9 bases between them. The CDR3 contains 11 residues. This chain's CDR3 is CASSEFEVQYF. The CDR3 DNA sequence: TGTGCCAGCAGTGAATTTGAGGTACAGTACTTC.

In DNA form, the CDR3 reads TGTGCCAGCAGCTCCCAAACAGGGAATAATTCACCCCTCCACTTT. It translates to CASSSQTGNNSPLHF. The chain couples TRBV7-9 to TRBJ1-6; the D gene is possibly TRBD1 (6 bases). The CDR3 runs 15 residues. The germline gives CDR1 SEHNR, CDR2 FQNEAQ (reference sequence). V was shortened by 4 bases and J by 5 bases, with 12 bases between the two germline ends.

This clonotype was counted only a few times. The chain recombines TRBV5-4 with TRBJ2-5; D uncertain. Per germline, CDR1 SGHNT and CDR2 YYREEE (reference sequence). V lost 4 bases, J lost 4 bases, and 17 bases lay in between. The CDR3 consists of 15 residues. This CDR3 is CASSQNKAAGETQYF. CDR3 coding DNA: TGTGCCAGCAGCCAGAACAAGGCTGCCGGAGAGACCCAGTACTTC. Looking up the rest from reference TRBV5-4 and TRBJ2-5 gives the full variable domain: ETGVTQSPTHLIKTRGQQVTLRCSSQSGHNTVSWYQQALGQGPQFIFQYYREEENGRGNFPPRFSGLQFPNYSSELNVNALELDDSALYLCASSQNKAAGETQYFGPGTRLLVL.